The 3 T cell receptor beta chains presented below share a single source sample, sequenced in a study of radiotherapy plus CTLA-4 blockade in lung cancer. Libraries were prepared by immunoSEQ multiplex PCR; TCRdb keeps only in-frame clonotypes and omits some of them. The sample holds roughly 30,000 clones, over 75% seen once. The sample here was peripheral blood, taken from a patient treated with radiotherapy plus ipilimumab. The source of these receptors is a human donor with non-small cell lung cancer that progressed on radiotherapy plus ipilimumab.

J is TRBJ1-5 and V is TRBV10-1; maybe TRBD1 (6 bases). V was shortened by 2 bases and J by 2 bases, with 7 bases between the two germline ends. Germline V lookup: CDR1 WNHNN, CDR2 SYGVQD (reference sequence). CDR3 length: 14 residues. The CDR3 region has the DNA TGCGCCAGCAGTGAGGAGGGGGGCAATCAGCCCCAGCATTTT. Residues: CASSEEGGNQPQHF.

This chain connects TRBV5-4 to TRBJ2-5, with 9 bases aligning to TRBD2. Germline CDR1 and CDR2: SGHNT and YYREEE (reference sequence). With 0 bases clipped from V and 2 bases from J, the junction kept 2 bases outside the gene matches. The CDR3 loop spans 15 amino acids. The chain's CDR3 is CASSLGGGVQETQYF. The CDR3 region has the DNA TGTGCCAGCAGCTTGGGCGGGGGGGTTCAAGAGACCCAGTACTTC.

The CDR3 region has the DNA TGTGCCAGCAGTGAAGGGACTCTATCTACGCAGCAGTACTTC. Amino acids: CASSEGTLSTQQYF. The genes are TRBV6-1 and TRBJ2-7; TRBD2 might be the D (5 bases). This CDR3 has 14 amino acids. Trimming left V 1 base short and J 8 bases short, with 15 bases between. Per germline, CDR1 MNHNS and CDR2 SASEGT.